Included here is one T cell receptor (beta chain) sequence, with context. Sequence at one end of the junction differs from germline and may be a read error. Other DNA sequences within the sample encode an identical CDR3. These data come from a study of shared clonotypes between healthy human individuals. Profiling relied on immunoSEQ multiplex PCR, and the TCRdb table lists in-frame clones only, not all of them. The sample holds 550,000 to 850,000 clones; roughly 72% are singletons and the top ten take more than 1.5%. The CDR3 has 16 residues. Germline V lookup: CDR1 MDHEN, CDR2 SYDVKM. This clonotype was sampled from a woman aged 25 to 39 in good health. The chain has TRBV28 and TRBJ2-6; either TRBD1 or TRBD2 may fit D (5 bases each). Sequences were obtained from memory CD4+ T cells sorted from blood. The sample's subset: CD45RA-negative fraction. CDR3 DNA: TGTGCCAGCAGCCCCCCTGGACCCTCCGGGGCCAACGTCTTGACTTTC. Translation gives CASSPPGPSGANVLTF.